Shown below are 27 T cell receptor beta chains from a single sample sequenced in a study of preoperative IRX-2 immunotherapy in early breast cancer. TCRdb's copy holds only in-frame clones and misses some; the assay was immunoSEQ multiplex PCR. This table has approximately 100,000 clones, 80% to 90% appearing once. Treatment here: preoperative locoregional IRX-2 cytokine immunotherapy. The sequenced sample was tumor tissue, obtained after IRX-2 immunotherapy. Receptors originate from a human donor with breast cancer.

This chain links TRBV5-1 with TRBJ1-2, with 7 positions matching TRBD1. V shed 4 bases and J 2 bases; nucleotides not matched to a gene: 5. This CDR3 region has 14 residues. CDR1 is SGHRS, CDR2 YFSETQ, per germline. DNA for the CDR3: TGCGCCAGCAGCCCCGAACAGGGGAACTATGGCTACACCTTC. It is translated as CASSPEQGNYGYTF.

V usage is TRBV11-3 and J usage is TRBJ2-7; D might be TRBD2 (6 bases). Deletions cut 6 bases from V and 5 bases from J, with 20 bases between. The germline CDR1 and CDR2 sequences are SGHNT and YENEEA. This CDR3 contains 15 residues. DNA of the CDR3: TGTGCCAGCAGTTCTAGCGTCGGAGGACCAGACGAGCAGTACTTC. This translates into CASSSSVGGPDEQYF.

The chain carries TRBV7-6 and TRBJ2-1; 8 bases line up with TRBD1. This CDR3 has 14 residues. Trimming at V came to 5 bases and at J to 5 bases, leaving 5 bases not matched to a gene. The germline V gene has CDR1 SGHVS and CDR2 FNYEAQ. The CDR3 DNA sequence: TGTGCCAGCAGCCTTCGACAGGGGAACAATGAGCAGTTCTTC. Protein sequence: CASSLRQGNNEQFF.

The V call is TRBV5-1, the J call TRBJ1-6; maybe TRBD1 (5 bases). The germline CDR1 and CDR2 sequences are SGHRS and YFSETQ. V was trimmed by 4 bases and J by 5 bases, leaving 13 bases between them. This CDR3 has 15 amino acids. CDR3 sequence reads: CASSGYGTDNSPLHF. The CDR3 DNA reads TGCGCCAGCAGCGGATACGGGACGGATAATTCACCCCTCCACTTT.

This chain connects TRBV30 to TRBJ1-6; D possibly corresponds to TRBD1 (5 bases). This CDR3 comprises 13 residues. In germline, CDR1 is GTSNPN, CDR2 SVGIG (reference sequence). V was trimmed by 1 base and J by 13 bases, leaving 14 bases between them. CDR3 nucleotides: TGTGCCTGGAGTGACAGGACTGCCGCGCCCCTCCACTTT. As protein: CAWSDRTAAPLHF. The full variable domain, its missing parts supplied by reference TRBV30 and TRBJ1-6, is SQTIHQWPATLVQPVGSPLSLECTVEGTSNPNLYWYRQAAGRGLQLLFYSVGIGQISSEVPQNLSASRPQDRQFILSSKKLLLSDSGFYLCAWSDRTAAPLHFGNGTRLTVT.

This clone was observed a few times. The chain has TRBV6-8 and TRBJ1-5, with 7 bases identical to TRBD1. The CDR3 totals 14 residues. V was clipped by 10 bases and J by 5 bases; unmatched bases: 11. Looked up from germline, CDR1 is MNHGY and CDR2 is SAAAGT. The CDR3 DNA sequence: TGTGCCATCAGCCGACAGGGAGTCGATCAGCCCCAGCATTTT. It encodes CAISRQGVDQPQHF.

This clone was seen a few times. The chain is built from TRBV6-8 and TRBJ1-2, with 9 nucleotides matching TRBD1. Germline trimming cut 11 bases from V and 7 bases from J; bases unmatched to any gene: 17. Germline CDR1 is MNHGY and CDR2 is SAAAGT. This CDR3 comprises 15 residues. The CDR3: CAYRGGGDRASGYTF. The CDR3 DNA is TGTGCCTACAGAGGAGGAGGGGACAGGGCCTCTGGCTACACCTTC.

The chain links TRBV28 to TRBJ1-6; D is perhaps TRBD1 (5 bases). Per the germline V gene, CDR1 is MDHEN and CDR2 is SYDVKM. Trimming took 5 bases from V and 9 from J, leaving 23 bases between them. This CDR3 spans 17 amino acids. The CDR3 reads CASSPPPRVRSVSPLHF. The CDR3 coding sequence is TGTGCCAGCAGTCCCCCCCCCAGGGTCCGATCGGTTTCACCCCTCCACTTT.

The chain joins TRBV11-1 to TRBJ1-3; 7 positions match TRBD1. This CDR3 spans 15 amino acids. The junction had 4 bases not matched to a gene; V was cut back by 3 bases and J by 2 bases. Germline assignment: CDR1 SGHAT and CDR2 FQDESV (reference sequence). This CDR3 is CASSLEQGTGNTIYF. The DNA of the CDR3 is TGTGCCAGCAGCTTGGAACAGGGGACTGGAAACACCATATATTTT.

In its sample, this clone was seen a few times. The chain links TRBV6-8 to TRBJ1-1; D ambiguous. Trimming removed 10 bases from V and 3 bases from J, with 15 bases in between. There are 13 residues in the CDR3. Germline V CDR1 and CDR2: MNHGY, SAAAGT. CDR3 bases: TGTGCCACCAGGATGACCGGAGACACTGAAGCTTTCTTT. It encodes CATRMTGDTEAFF.

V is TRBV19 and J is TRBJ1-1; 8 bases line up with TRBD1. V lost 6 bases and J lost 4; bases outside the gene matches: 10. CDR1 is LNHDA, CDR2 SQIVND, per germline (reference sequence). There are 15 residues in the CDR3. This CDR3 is CASSTGGGSGTEAFF. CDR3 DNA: TGTGCCAGTAGCACAGGGGGAGGGTCGGGCACTGAAGCTTTCTTT.

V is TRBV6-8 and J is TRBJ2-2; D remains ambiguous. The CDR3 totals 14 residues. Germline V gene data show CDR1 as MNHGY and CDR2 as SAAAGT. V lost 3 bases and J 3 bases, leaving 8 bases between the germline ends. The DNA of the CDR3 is TGTGCCAGCAGTTATGGTCGGTACACCGGGGAGCTGTTTTTT. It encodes CASSYGRYTGELFF.

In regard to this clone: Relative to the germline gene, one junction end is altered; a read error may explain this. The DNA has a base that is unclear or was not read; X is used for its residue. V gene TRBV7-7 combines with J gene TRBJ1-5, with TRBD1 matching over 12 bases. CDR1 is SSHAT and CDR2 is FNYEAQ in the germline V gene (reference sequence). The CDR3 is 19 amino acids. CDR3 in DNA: TGTGCCARCAGCTTATCCGGGACAGGGGGCGCGAGGAGCAATCAGCCCCAGCATTTT. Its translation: CAXSLSGTGGARSNQPQHF.

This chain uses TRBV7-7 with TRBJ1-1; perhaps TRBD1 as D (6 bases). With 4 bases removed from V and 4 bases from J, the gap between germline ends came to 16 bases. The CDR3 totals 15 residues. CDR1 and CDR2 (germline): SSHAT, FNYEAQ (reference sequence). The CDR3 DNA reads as TGTGCCAGCAGCTACACACAGGGTGTGGGCACTGAAGCTTTCTTT. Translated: CASSYTQGVGTEAFF. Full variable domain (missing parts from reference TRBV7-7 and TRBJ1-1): GAGVSQSPRYKVTKRGQDVTLRCDPISSHATLYWYQQALGQGPEFLTYFNYEAQPDKSGLPSDRFSAERPEGSISTLTIQRTEQRDSAMYRCASSYTQGVGTEAFFGQGTRLTVV.

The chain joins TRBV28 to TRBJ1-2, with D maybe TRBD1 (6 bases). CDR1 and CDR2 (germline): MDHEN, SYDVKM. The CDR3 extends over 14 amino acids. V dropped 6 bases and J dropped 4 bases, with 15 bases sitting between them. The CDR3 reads CASRNRDNLYGYTF. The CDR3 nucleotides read TGTGCCAGCAGAAACCGGGACAATCTCTATGGCTACACCTTC.

The CDR3 protein is CASSPGPSYGYTF. CDR3 DNA: TGTGCCAGCAGCCCGGGGCCCTCATATGGCTACACCTTC. The chain has TRBV28 and TRBJ1-2, with a tentative D call TRBD1 (5 bases). There are 13 residues in the CDR3. CDR1 is MDHEN and CDR2 is SYDVKM in the germline V gene. Trimming took off 6 bases at V and 5 bases at J, with 13 bases between the two ends.

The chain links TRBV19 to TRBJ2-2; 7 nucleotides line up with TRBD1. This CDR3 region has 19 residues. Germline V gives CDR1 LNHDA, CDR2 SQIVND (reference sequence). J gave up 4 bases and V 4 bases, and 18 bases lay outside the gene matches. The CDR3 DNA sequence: TGTGCCAGTAGTACTGACAGGGCCCTCCACAGTTTTTTCACCGGGGAGCTGTTTTTT. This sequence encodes CASSTDRALHSFFTGELFF.

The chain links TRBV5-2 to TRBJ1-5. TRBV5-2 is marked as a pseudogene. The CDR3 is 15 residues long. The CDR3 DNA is TGTGCCAGCAGCCAAGACTTAAGGAGCAATCAGCCCCAGCATTTT. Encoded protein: CASSQDLRSNQPQHF.

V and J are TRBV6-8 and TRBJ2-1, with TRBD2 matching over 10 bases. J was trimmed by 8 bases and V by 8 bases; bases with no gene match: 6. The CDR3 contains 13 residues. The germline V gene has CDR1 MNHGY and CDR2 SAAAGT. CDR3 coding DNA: TGTGCCAGCCAGCGGGAGGGCCGGTATGAGCAGTTCTTC. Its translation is CASQREGRYEQFF.

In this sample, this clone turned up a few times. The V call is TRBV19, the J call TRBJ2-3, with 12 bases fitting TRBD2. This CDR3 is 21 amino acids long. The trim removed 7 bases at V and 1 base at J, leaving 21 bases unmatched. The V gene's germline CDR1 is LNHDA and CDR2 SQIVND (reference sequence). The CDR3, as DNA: TGTGCCAGTACCACGATGACCGGGACTAGCGGGCCAGGGGGACGCACAGATACGCAGTATTTT. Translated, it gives CASTTMTGTSGPGGRTDTQYF.

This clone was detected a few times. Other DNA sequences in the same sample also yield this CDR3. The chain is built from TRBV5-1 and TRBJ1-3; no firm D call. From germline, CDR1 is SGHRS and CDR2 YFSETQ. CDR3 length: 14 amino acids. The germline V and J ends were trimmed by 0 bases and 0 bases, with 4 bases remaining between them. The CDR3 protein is CASSLASSGNTIYF. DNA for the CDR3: TGCGCCAGCAGCTTGGCCAGCTCTGGAAACACCATATATTTT.

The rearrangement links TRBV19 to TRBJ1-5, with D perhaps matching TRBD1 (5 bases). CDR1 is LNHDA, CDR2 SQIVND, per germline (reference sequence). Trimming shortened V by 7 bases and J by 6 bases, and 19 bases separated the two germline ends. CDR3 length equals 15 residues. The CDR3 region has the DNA TGTGCCAGTACCACCCAGACGGGGGTAGGTCAGCCCCAGCATTTT. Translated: CASTTQTGVGQPQHF.

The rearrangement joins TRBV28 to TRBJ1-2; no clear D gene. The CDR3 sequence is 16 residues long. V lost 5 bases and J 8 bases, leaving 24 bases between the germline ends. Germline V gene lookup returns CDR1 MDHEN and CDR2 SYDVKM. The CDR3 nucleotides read TGTGCCAGCAGTCTCCCCAGTGGGGTGGAACAAGGCGGCTACACCTTC. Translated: CASSLPSGVEQGGYTF.

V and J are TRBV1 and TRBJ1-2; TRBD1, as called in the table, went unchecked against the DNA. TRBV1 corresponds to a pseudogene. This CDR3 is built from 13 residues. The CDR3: CASSQAPDSGYTF. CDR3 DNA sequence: TGCGCCAGCAGCCAAGCCCCTGACAGTGGCTACACCTTC.

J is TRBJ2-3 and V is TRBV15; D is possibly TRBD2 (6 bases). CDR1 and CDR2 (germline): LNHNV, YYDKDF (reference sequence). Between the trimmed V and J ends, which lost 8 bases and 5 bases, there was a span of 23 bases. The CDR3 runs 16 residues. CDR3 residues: CATRGLGSLEGDTQYF. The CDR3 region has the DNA TGTGCCACCCGCGGTCTCGGGAGCCTGGAAGGAGATACGCAGTATTTT.

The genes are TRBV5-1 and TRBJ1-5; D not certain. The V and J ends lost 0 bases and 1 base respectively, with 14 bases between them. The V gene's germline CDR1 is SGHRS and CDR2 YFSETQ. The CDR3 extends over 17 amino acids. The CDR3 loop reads CASSLEGHPLSNQPQHF. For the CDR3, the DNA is TGCGCCAGCAGCTTGGAGGGCCACCCGTTGAGCAATCAGCCCCAGCATTTT.

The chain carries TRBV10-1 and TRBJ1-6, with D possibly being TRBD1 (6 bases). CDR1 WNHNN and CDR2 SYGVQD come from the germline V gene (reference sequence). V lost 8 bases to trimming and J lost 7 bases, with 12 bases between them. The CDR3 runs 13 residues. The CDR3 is CASSGTINSPLHF. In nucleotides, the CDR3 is TGCGCCAGCTCCGGGACAATAAATTCACCCCTCCACTTT.